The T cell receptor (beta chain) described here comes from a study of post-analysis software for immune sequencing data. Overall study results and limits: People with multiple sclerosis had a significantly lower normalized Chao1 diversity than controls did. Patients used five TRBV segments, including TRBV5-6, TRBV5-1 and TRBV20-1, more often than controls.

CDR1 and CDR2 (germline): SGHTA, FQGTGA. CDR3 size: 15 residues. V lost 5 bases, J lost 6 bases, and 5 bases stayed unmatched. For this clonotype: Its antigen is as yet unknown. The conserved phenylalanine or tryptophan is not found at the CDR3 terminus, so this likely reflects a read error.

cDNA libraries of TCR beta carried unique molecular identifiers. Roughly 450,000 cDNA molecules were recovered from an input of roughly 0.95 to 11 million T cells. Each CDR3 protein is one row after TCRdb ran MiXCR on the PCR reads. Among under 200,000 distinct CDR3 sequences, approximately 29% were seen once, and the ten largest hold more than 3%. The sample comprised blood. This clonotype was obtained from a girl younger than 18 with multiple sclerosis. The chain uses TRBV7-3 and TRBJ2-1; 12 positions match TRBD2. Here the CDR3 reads CASSLGLAGSNEQFS. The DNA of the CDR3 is TGTGCCAGCAGCCTCGGACTAGCGGGGAGCAATGAGCAGTTCTCC.